These 12 T cell receptor beta chains originate from one sample sequenced in a study of chemoradiotherapy in HPV16-positive cancers. Generated by immunoSEQ multiplex PCR, the TCRdb table keeps only in-frame clones and is missing some. The sample lists several thousand clones, less than 75% occurring once. The specimen was collected from a patient who underwent chemoradiotherapy. These receptors came from a human donor with HPV-associated anogenital cancer.

V usage is TRBV5-4 and J usage is TRBJ1-1; 8 nucleotides align to TRBD1. Germline assignment: CDR1 SGHNT and CDR2 YYREEE (reference sequence). This CDR3 contains 14 residues. After removal of 4 bases from V and 2 bases from J, the junction contained 4 bases not matched to a gene. The CDR3 region has the DNA TGTGCCAGCAGCGCAGGGGGCCTTAACACTGAAGCTTTCTTT. Residues: CASSAGGLNTEAFF.

V is TRBV6-1 and J is TRBJ2-2; D may match TRBD1 or TRBD2 (6 bases each). The CDR3 is 17 residues long. Looked up from germline, CDR1 is MNHNS and CDR2 is SASEGT. V lost 4 bases, J lost 1 base, and 16 bases lay in between. The CDR3 DNA is TGTGCCAGCAGTGTTCGCATACAGGGAGGGAACACCGGGGAGCTGTTTTTT. Its translation is CASSVRIQGGNTGELFF.

The chain links TRBV6-1 to TRBJ1-3, with D tentatively TRBD1 (5 bases). The CDR3 loop spans 15 amino acids. With 6 bases removed from V and 6 bases from J, the gap between germline ends came to 18 bases. From germline, CDR1 is MNHNS and CDR2 SASEGT. CDR3 protein: CASSLRGREENTIYF. DNA of the CDR3: TGTGCCAGCAGCCTAAGGGGCAGGGAGGAAAACACCATATATTTT.

This CDR3 is CASSFWGTTNGEQFF. The DNA of the CDR3 is TGTGCCAGCAGCTTTTGGGGGACTACGAACGGTGAGCAGTTCTTC. This rearrangement joins TRBV7-2 to TRBJ2-1, with 7 bases fitting TRBD2. CDR1 SGHTA and CDR2 FQGNSA come from the germline V gene. The CDR3 sequence is 15 residues long. V was pared by 3 bases and J by 9 bases, with 11 bases of the junction left unmatched.

The genes are TRBV28 and TRBJ2-7, with 7 bases identical to TRBD1. This CDR3 contains 14 residues. Germline CDR1 reads MDHEN; CDR2 reads SYDVKM. After removal of 6 bases from V and 3 bases from J, the junction contained 8 bases not matched to a gene. Here the CDR3 DNA reads TGTGCCAGCAGCGAGACAGGGACACGCTACGAGCAGTACTTC. It specifies CASSETGTRYEQYF.

This clone has a single count. The chain has TRBV27 and TRBJ2-7; D is possibly TRBD1 or TRBD2 (6 bases each). Germline V gene sequence: CDR1 MNHEY, CDR2 SMNVEV (reference sequence). CDR3 length equals 13 residues. Trimming shortened V by 8 bases and J by 4 bases, and 15 bases separated the two germline ends. The CDR3 region is CASSATGLYEQYF. The DNA for the CDR3 is TGTGCCAGCTCGGCGACAGGACTATACGAGCAGTACTTC.

The chain combines TRBV5-1 with TRBJ1-1; 7 bases are a match to TRBD1. With V trimmed by 1 base and J by 0 bases, 6 bases remained unmatched. The germline gives CDR1 SGHRS, CDR2 YFSETQ. This CDR3 has 16 residues. The CDR3 region is CASSLRAGGMNTEAFF. The CDR3, as DNA: TGCGCCAGCAGCTTGAGGGCAGGGGGGATGAACACTGAAGCTTTCTTT.

The CDR3 loop is CASSQGGAGSGNTIYF. CDR3 DNA: TGCGCCAGCAGCCAAGGGGGCGCCGGCTCTGGAAACACCATATATTTT. The chain links TRBV4-3 to TRBJ1-3, with D perhaps matching TRBD1 (5 bases). V lost 1 base and J 0 bases, leaving 10 bases between the germline ends. Germline CDR1 is LGHNA and CDR2 is YSLEER. CDR3 length: 16 residues.

The rearrangement joins TRBV30 to TRBJ2-3, with D perhaps TRBD2 (6 bases). Germline CDR1 is GTSNPN and CDR2 is SVGIG (reference sequence). The V and J ends lost 3 bases and 4 bases respectively, with 11 bases between them. This CDR3 spans 13 amino acids. The CDR3, as DNA: TGTGCCTGGAGCATACTAGCCCCAGATACGCAGTATTTT. Translating gives CAWSILAPDTQYF.

The V call is TRBV30, the J call TRBJ1-3; D is perhaps TRBD1 (5 bases). The CDR3 totals 18 residues. The V gene lost 5 bases and the J gene lost 1 base, with 24 bases spanning the gap. Germline CDR1 is GTSNPN and CDR2 is SVGIG (reference sequence). CDR3 in DNA: TGTGCCTGGTTGGGGGGATCCCAGGACGGGAGATCTGGAAACACCATATATTTT. It translates to CAWLGGSQDGRSGNTIYF.

This clone was detected a few times. The J gene is TRBJ1-2, the V gene TRBV4-1; tentative D call: TRBD1 (5 bases). The CDR3 length is 15 residues. The V and J ends lost 0 bases and 6 bases respectively, with 14 bases between them. In germline, CDR1 is MGHRA, CDR2 YSYEKL. Written as DNA, the CDR3 is TGCGCCAGCAGCCAAGACGGGGGGTTTGGAGATGGCTACACCTTC. Its translation is CASSQDGGFGDGYTF.

The V and J genes are TRBV6-4 and TRBJ2-3; 8 bases are a match to TRBD2. Per the germline V gene, CDR1 is MRHNA and CDR2 is SNTAGT. After removal of 0 bases from V and 2 bases from J, the junction contained 10 bases not matched to a gene. The CDR3 consists of 18 residues. This CDR3 reads CASSDSGTAGGHTDTQYF. The CDR3 nucleotides are TGTGCCAGCAGTGACTCGGGAACGGCGGGGGGTCACACAGATACGCAGTATTTT.